The clone carrying this TCR beta chain showed up just a few times. The authors ran a second PCR of about 7 to 11 cycles using a sample-barcoded 5' primer and a J-beta primer mix. TCRdb re-called the 5' RACE reads with MiXCR, one entry per CDR3 protein. In the table there are about 2 million distinct CDR3 sequences, around 50% of which are singletons. These data belong to a study of blood T cells in healthy people across ages. V was cut by 7 bases and J by 0 bases, with 22 bases left in between. Germline CDR1 and CDR2: SGHAT and FQNNGV. The CDR3 spans 19 residues. The gene calls are TRBV11-2 and TRBJ2-6; possible D gene TRBD1, 5 bases. The specimen was blood. This sequence was found in a woman aged 40 to 49 in good health. The DNA for the CDR3 is TGTGCCAGCACCCTTTTCTCGGGCAGGGCAAGCTCTGGGGCCAACGTCCTGACTTTC. Translation: CASTLFSGRASSGANVLTF. Based on the CDR3 plus reference TRBV11-2 and TRBJ2-6, the full variable domain is EAGVAQSPRYKIIEKRQSVAFWCNPISGHATLYWYQQILGQGPKLLIQFQNNGVVDDSQLPKDRFSAERLKGVDSTLKIQPAKLEDSAVYLCASTLFSGRASSGANVLTFGAGSRLTVL.